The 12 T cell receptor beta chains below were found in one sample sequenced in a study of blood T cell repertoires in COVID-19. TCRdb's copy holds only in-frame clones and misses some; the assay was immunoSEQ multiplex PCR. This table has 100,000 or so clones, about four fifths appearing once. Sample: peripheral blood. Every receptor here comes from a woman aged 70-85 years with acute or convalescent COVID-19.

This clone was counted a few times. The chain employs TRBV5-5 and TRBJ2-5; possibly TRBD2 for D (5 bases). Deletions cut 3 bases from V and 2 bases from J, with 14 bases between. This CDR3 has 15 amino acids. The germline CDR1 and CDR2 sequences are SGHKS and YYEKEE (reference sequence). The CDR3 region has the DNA TGTGCCAGCAGCTCACCTACGACGGGGCAAGAGACCCAGTACTTC. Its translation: CASSSPTTGQETQYF.

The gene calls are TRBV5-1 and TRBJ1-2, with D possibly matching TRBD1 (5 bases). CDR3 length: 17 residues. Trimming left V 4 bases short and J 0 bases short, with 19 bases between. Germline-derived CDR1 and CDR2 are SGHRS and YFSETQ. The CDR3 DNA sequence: TGCGCCAGCAGCCCCAAAGACAGCTTGGGCCCTAACTATGGCTACACCTTC. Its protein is CASSPKDSLGPNYGYTF.

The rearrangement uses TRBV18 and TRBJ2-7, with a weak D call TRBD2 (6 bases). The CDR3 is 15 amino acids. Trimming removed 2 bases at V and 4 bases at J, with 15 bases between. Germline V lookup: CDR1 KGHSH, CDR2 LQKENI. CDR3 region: CASSPGRGFDYEQYF. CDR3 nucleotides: TGTGCCAGCTCACCAGGCCGGGGGTTCGATTACGAGCAGTACTTC.

The CDR3 nucleotides are TGTGCCACCAGTGGCGCAGGGGGGCAGGATGGAAACACCATATATTTT. The encoded protein is CATSGAGGQDGNTIYF. The chain couples TRBV24-1 to TRBJ1-3; TRBD1 matches 7 bases. V shed 5 bases, J shed 3 bases, and the junction held 9 bases outside the gene matches. In germline, CDR1 is KGHDR, CDR2 SFDVKD. The CDR3 length is 16 residues.

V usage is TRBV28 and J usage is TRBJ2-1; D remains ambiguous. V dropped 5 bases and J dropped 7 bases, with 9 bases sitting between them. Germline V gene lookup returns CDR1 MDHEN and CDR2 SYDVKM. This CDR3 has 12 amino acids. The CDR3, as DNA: TGTGCCAGCAGTACGCTGAGGAATGAGCAGTTCTTC. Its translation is CASSTLRNEQFF. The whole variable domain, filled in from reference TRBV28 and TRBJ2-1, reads DVKVTQSSRYLVKRTGEKVFLECVQDMDHENMFWYRQDPGLGLRLIYFSYDVKMKEKGDIPEGYSVSREKKERFSLILESASTNQTSMYLCASSTLRNEQFFGPGTRLTVL.

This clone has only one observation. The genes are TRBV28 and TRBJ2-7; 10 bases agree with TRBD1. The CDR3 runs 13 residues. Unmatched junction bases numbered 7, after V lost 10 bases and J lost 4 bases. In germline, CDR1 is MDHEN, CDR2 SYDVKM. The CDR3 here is CATRTGGRYEQYF. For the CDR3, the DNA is TGTGCCACCCGGACAGGGGGGAGATACGAGCAGTACTTC.

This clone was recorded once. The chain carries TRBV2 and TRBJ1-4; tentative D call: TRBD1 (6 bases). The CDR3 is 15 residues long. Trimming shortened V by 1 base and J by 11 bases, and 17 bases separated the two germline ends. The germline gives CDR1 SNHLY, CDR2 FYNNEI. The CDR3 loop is CASSEVGTGSGKLFF. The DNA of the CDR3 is TGTGCCAGCAGTGAAGTGGGTACAGGGTCGGGGAAACTGTTTTTT.

The DNA of the CDR3 is TGTGCCAGCAGCTTGCTGCTAGCGGCTTACAATGAGCAGTTCTTC. As protein: CASSLLLAAYNEQFF. The rearrangement links TRBV5-5 to TRBJ2-1, with 7 bases identical to TRBD2. Losses at the gene ends were 1 base for V and 4 bases for J; bases not matched to a gene: 5. The CDR3 sequence is 15 residues long. CDR1 and CDR2 (germline): SGHKS, YYEKEE (reference sequence).

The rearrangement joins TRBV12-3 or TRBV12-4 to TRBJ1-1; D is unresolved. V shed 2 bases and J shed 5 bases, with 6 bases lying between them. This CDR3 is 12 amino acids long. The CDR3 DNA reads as TGTGCCAGCAGTTTATTGAGGACTGAAGCTTTCTTT. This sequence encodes CASSLLRTEAFF.

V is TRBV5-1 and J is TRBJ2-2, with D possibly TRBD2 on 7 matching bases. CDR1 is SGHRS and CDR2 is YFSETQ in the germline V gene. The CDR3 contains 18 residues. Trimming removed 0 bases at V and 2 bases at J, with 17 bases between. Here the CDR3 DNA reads TGCGCCAGCAGCTTGGTCCTATCGGGGGGCTTAAACACCGGGGAGCTGTTTTTT. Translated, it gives CASSLVLSGGLNTGELFF.

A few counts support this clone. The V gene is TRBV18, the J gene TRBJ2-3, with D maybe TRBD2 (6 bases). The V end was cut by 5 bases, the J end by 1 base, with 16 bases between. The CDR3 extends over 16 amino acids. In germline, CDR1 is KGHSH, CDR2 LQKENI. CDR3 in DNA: TGTGCCAGCTCAATAAGCCGGAGGGCTCGCACAGATACGCAGTATTTT. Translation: CASSISRRARTDTQYF.

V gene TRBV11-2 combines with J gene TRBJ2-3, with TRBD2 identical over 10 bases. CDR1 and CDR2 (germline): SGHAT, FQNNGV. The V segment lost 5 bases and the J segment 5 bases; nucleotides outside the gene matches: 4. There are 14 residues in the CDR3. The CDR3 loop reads CASSPGTSVDTQYF. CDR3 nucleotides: TGTGCCAGCAGCCCGGGGACTAGCGTAGATACGCAGTATTTT.